The clone carrying this TCR beta chain was seen ten or more times. RNA transcripts provided the source from which TCR beta CDR3 regions were amplified. The HTBI primer set drove a first-round RT-PCR of the TCR CDR3. TCRdb re-derived calls from the multiplex PCR reads in MiXCR, one entry per CDR3 protein. This sample has fewer than 600,000 distinct CDR3 sequences, with around 15% found just once. V was trimmed by 3 bases and J by 1 base, leaving 6 bases between them. Looked up from germline, CDR1 is SGHVS and CDR2 is FQNEAQ. The CDR3 has 13 amino acids. The sample belongs to a study of T cells in Graves' hyperthyroidism and ophthalmopathy. Aged 18 to 65, the patients had hyperthyroidism that was newly diagnosed and had lasted under 2 months.

This clonotype was sampled from a woman aged 18-35 years with Graves' hyperthyroidism. The source material was blood. The rearrangement joins TRBV7-8 to TRBJ2-5; no clear D. CDR3 sequence: CASSFLAQETQYF. CDR3 in DNA: TGTGCCAGCAGCTTTCTGGCCCAAGAGACCCAGTACTTC.